This T cell receptor beta chain was captured in a study of cytomegalovirus exposure and HLA in healthy donors. Concerning this clone: Its antigen is undetermined.

Use of 60 Vbeta and 13 Jbeta primers characterized the PCR. Original data processing: There were 80 million to 95 million unique TCR beta chains by a later count, and 10 million to 12 million of them were shared. Some clones are missing from TCRdb's copy, which holds only in-frame ones; the method was immunoSEQ multiplex PCR. V, J and clone size are those of that table, while D and trimming were read from the DNA. The repertoire includes about 140,000 clones, 80% to 85% of them detected once, and less than 10% sits in the top ten. This CDR3 contains 16 residues. Unmatched junction bases numbered 4, after V lost 4 bases and J lost 0 bases. CDR1 is MGHRA, CDR2 YSYEKL, per germline. Donors were nominally healthy when sampled, though unrecorded immune exposures were likely. Study outcomes and limitations: Researchers reported in a later analysis that common viral pathogens appeared linked to several top clusters. Sequencing likely produced, as an artifact, a cluster of highly shared sequence variants.

The receptor's source is a woman aged 45-65 years in good health and CMV-seropositive. The J gene is TRBJ2-3, the V gene TRBV4-1; 10 nucleotides agree with TRBD2. The material sequenced was PBMCs. Written as DNA, the CDR3 is TGCGCCAGCAGCCCCGGACTAGCGGCTAGCACAGATACGCAGTATTTT. Amino acid sequence: CASSPGLAASTDTQYF.